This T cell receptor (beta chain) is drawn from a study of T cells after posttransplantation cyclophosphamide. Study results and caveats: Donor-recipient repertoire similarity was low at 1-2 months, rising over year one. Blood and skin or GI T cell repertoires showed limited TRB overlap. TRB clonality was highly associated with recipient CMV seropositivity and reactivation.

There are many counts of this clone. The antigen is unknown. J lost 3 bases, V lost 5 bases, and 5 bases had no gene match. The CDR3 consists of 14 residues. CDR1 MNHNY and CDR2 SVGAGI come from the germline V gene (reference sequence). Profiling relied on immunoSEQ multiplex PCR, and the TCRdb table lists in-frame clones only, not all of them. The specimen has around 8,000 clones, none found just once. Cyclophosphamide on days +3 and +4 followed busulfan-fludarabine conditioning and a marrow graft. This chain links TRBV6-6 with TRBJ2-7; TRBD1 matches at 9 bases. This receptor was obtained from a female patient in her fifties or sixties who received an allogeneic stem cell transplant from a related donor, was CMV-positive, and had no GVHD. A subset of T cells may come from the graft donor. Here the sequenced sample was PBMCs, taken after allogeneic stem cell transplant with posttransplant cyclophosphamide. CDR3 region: CASSAWTGDYEQYF. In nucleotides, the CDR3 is TGTGCCAGCAGTGCCTGGACAGGGGACTACGAGCAGTACTTC.